This is a list of T cell receptor beta chains from one sample in a study of molecular identifiers for immune sequencing clone quantification. MiXCR was run by TCRdb on the PCR reads, yielding one entry per CDR3 protein. The sample lists roughly 40,000 distinct CDR3 sequences, approximately 22% occurring once. Sequencing used naive CD8+ T cells from blood, with Jurkat cell RNA spiked in. These receptors were obtained from a human donor in good health. Some libraries in this study had Jurkat cell RNA spiked in. Each CDR3 is given with its conserved first and last residue. The D gene is left open where the match is weak. Clone size is given for some rows only: seen once, a few or many times, or a class if the clone is expanded.

d_gene,j_gene,v_gene,abundance,CDR3nt,CDR3aa
-,TRBJ2-1,TRBV25-1,many,TGTGCCAGCAGTGAATTTACCGGGACTCAGCCTGAGCAGTTCTTC,CASSEFTGTQPEQFF
-,TRBJ2-6,TRBV6-5,many,TGTGCCAGCAGCCTCCTGGTATCTGGGGCCAACGTCCTGACTTTC,CASSLLVSGANVLTF
-,TRBJ2-3,TRBV4-1,many,TGCGCCAGCAGCCTCAGGACTCCTAGCACAGATACGCAGTATTTT,CASSLRTPSTDTQYF
-,TRBJ2-1,TRBV2,few,TGTGCCAGCAGTGAAAAGGGTTGGGGTTACAATGAGCAGTTCTTC,CASSEKGWGYNEQFF
-,TRBJ2-3,TRBV4-3,many,TGCGCCAGCAGCCTCGACGGACCTTCTAGCACAGATACGCAGTATTTT,CASSLDGPSSTDTQYF
-,TRBJ2-5,TRBV25-1,-,TGTGCCAGCAGTGCCTTCCAAGAGACCCAGTACTTC,CASSAFQETQYF
TRBD2,TRBJ2-5,TRBV7-9,few,TGTGCCAGCCGCCTGATCTCGGGGGGAGAGACCCAGTACTTC,CASRLISGGETQYF
-,TRBJ1-6,TRBV20-1,-,TGCAGTGCTAGAGGGGTGCCCGAAAATTCACCCCTCCACTTT,CSARGVPENSPLHF
-,TRBJ2-7,TRBV29-1,many,TGCAGCGTTGTAGCGGCAGACCTAACCTACGAGCAGTACTTC,CSVVAADLTYEQYF
-,TRBJ2-1,TRBV2,-,TGTGCCAGCAGTGGGGGTAGGGCCGGCAATGAGCAGTTCTTC,CASSGGRAGNEQFF
-,TRBJ2-3,TRBV9,many,TGTGCCAGCAGCGACAAACCTGACAGAAGTACTCGTGATACGCAGTATTTT,CASSDKPDRSTRDTQYF
TRBD1,TRBJ1-1,TRBV5-6,many,TGTGCCAGCAGCTTGGACAGGGGGCTTTTCACTGAAGCTTTCTTT,CASSLDRGLFTEAFF
-,TRBJ2-7,TRBV7-2,many,TGTGCCAGCAGCTATATACTAGGTGGAGGGGAGCAGTACTTC,CASSYILGGGEQYF
TRBD1,TRBJ2-7,TRBV29-1,many,TGCAGTGCCGGGACAGGCTCCTACGAGCAGTACTTC,CSAGTGSYEQYF
TRBD2,TRBJ2-3,TRBV7-3,few,TGTGCCAGCAGCCCAGCGGGAGCAGATACGCAGTATTTT,CASSPAGADTQYF
TRBD2,TRBJ2-1,TRBV29-1,-,TGCAGCGTTGAACTTCTCATAGGCGCGGGAGACGGCTATGAGCAGTTCTTC,CSVELLIGAGDGYEQFF
-,TRBJ2-5,TRBV6-5,many,TGTGCCAGCAGTTACACGGGGGCCCCCCCCCAGTACTTC,CASSYTGAPPQYF
-,TRBJ2-3,TRBV12-5,-,TGTGCTAGTGGTCCCGCACAAAGCACTAGCACAGATACGCAGTATTTT,CASGPAQSTSTDTQYF
-,TRBJ2-7,TRBV7-6,-,TGTGCCAGCAGAAGACAGCAGAACTACGAGCAGTACTTC,CASRRQQNYEQYF
-,TRBJ2-5,TRBV24-1,many,TGTGCCACCAGTGCGCGGAGCGGGGAGACCCAGTACTTC,CATSARSGETQYF
-,TRBJ1-1,TRBV28,many,TGTGCCAGCAGTTCCCTGTTGAACACTGAAGCTTTCTTT,CASSSLLNTEAFF
-,TRBJ1-1,TRBV7-6,once,TGTGCCAGCAGCTTAGGAGGCTGGAACACTGAAGCTTTCTTT,CASSLGGWNTEAFF
-,TRBJ2-2,TRBV28,many,TGTGCCAGCAGCCTGACTCCTAACACCGGGGAGCTGTTTTTT,CASSLTPNTGELFF
-,TRBJ2-7,TRBV7-6,many,TGTGCCAGCAGCTCGAGACTGGAGTACGAGCAGTACTTC,CASSSRLEYEQYF
-,TRBJ2-3,TRBV4-3,many,TGCGCCAGCGGCGGGGGCCTCACAGATACGCAGTATTTT,CASGGGLTDTQYF
-,TRBJ2-3,TRBV30,many,TGTGCCTGGAGTGTAGGGGTAGATACGCAGTATTTT,CAWSVGVDTQYF
-,TRBJ2-6,TRBV6-5,few,TGTGCCAGCACACTTTACTCTGGGGCCAACGTCCTGACTTTC,CASTLYSGANVLTF
-,TRBJ2-3,TRBV5-1,-,TGCGCCAGCAGCTTGATGCGGATTTCCACAGATACGCAGTATTTT,CASSLMRISTDTQYF
TRBD2,TRBJ2-7,TRBV28,many,TGTGCCAGCAGTTTGTCGGGACTAGTACCCTACGAGCAGTACTTC,CASSLSGLVPYEQYF
TRBD1,TRBJ1-5,TRBV4-1,medium-sized,TGCGCCAGCAGCCGGGGGACAGGGGTCTTCAATCAGCCCCAGCATTTT,CASSRGTGVFNQPQHF
-,TRBJ2-7,TRBV7-9,medium-sized,TGTGCCAGCAGCTTAGCCGGCGAGCAGTACTTC,CASSLAGEQYF
-,TRBJ2-3,TRBV7-2,-,TGTGCCAGCAGCTTAGAGAGGGGTACTAGCACAGATACGCAGTATTTT,CASSLERGTSTDTQYF
-,TRBJ2-7,TRBV29-1,medium-sized,TGCAGCGTTGAAGGGTTGAACCCGGGAGCCCACTCCGAGCAGTACTTC,CSVEGLNPGAHSEQYF
-,TRBJ2-3,TRBV6-5,-,TGTGCCAGCAGCGGCCGCCCCCCGGGAGACATCCCAGATACGCAGTATTTT,CASSGRPPGDIPDTQYF
-,TRBJ1-1,TRBV23-1,many,TGCGCCAGCAGCCCCGGGAAAGGGGGGACTGAAGCTTTCTTT,CASSPGKGGTEAFF
TRBD1,TRBJ2-5,TRBV28,many,TGTGCCAGCAGTCTGAAGACAGGCAGGGGGAAGGAGACCCAGTACTTC,CASSLKTGRGKETQYF
-,TRBJ2-4,TRBV6-2/TRBV6-3,many,TGTGCCAGCAGTACACGGGGGCTCAACATTCAGTACTTC,CASSTRGLNIQYF
-,TRBJ1-6,TRBV25-1,-,TGTGCCAGCAGTGCAGCACGGGAGCGCTCCTATAATTCACCCCTCCACTTT,CASSAARERSYNSPLHF
-,TRBJ2-3,TRBV11-2,many,TGTGCCAGCAGCTTAGTAAGCGTGCGGGGCACAGATACGCAGTATTTT,CASSLVSVRGTDTQYF
TRBD2,TRBJ2-5,TRBV4-1,medium-sized,TGCGCCAGCAGCCAAGATGTACTAGCGGGGGAGGCCCAGTACTTC,CASSQDVLAGEAQYF
-,TRBJ2-5,TRBV13,-,TGTGCCAGCAGCTCCGCCAACAGGGCCCAAGCGACCCAGTACTTC,CASSSANRAQATQYF
TRBD2,TRBJ2-3,TRBV4-3,-,TGCGTCAGCAGCCAGGGGACTAGCGGGAGAATAGATACGCAGTATTTT,CVSSQGTSGRIDTQYF
TRBD2,TRBJ2-1,TRBV19,many,TGTGCCAGTAGTCGACTAGCGGGGGGGTACAATGAGCAGTTCTTC,CASSRLAGGYNEQFF
-,TRBJ2-2,TRBV6-5,many,TGTGCCAGCGGTCTAGCTAGGAACACCGGGGAGCTGTTTTTT,CASGLARNTGELFF
-,TRBJ1-2,TRBV29-1,-,TGCAGCGTTGGGACAGAGGCGGACTATGGCTACACCTTC,CSVGTEADYGYTF
-,TRBJ1-4,TRBV11-2,few,TGTGCCAGCAGCACCCAGACAGAAGACGCAACTAATGAAAAACTGTTTTTT,CASSTQTEDATNEKLFF
-,TRBJ2-5,TRBV3-1,many,TGTGCCAGCAGCCAATTTCTGGAGACGGAGACCCAGTACTTC,CASSQFLETETQYF
-,TRBJ2-1,TRBV27,many,TGTGCCAGCAGTCCCGGCCCCTACAATGAGCAGTTCTTC,CASSPGPYNEQFF